Listed below are T cell receptor beta chains from one sample, sequenced in a study of blood T cell repertoires in COVID-19. Using immunoSEQ multiplex PCR, the repertoire was profiled, and TCRdb retains in-frame clones only, with some absent. Here the sample spans 25,000 to 35,000 clones, around 90% being singletons. Sequenced sample: peripheral blood. These receptors all stem from a man aged 70 or older with active COVID-19. The CDR3 runs from the conserved cysteine through the conserved F or W. Clone size, where shown, is once, few, many, or a class for clones that have expanded.

v_call	j_call	clone_size	cdr3_aa
TRBV24-1	TRBJ2-5	once	CATSDLERSQETQYF
TRBV5-4	TRBJ2-2	-	CASSLAELANTGELFF
TRBV6-1	TRBJ2-7	-	CASSEAGRGSSYEQYF
TRBV5-8	TRBJ2-2	few	CASSLDVPFQANTGELFF
TRBV7-2	TRBJ2-7	-	CASSLVRQDLYEQYF
TRBV28	TRBJ1-1	-	CASRGSGQGASEAFF
TRBV28	TRBJ2-5	-	CASSLLAGGLETQYF
TRBV7-2	TRBJ1-2	-	CASSLASGGNYGYTF
TRBV15	TRBJ1-6	-	CATSREGGDSSPLHF
TRBV7-9	TRBJ1-5	once	CASSLAGPRGNQPQHF
TRBV28	TRBJ2-1	-	CASRTGTGYNEQFF
TRBV4-2	TRBJ1-3	-	CASSLPATGSGHSGNTIYF
TRBV6-5	TRBJ2-5	-	CASSLIVQGETQYF
TRBV7-3	TRBJ1-3	-	CASSLNRGNTIYF
TRBV27	TRBJ2-7	-	CASSTGFSEQYF
TRBV5-1	TRBJ2-3	-	CASSLWGPRTQGRTDTQYF
TRBV10-3	TRBJ2-3	-	CAAKGGGQVSTDTQYF
TRBV19	TRBJ1-1	-	CASSPGQFLAFF
TRBV11-1	TRBJ2-7	-	CASSLQRGFTYEQYF
TRBV4-1	TRBJ1-2	-	CASSQWVIVRLNYGYTF
TRBV7-6	TRBJ2-7	once	CASSLDSFYEQYF
TRBV5-1	TRBJ1-1	few	CASSLGQGLNTEAFF
TRBV12-3/TRBV12-4	TRBJ1-1	once	CASSSQGWTEAFF
TRBV19	TRBJ1-6	few	CASHRDRDGTLHF
TRBV5-4	TRBJ1-6	-	CASSLTPTGGISPLHF